This T cell receptor beta chain is from a study of monozygotic twins with inflammatory bowel disease. General study points: Backing was not found for a single strong signal or clonotype associated with IBD. Lower TCRbeta diversity (inverse Simpson) was seen in IBD patients than in healthy co-twins.

About this clonotype: What it recognizes is unknown.

Germline-derived CDR1 and CDR2 are SGHVS and FNYEAQ. The length of the CDR3 is 11 residues. The input for each TCR library was approximately 3,400 ng of total RNA. TCRdb derives one entry per CDR3 protein from the 5' RACE reads, leaving out DNA. The sample shows approximately 85,000 distinct CDR3 sequences, and around 7% sits with its ten largest clones. Sequenced input: blood. This TCR was sampled from a human donor with ulcerative colitis or Crohn's disease, or a healthy co-twin of an affected twin (not recorded which). The rearrangement joins TRBV7-6 to TRBJ2-1. Here the CDR3 reads CASSAYNEQFF.